Below, 26 T cell receptor beta chains from the same sample are listed, as sequenced in a study of OX40 agonist ivuxolimab in advanced cancers. Repertoires were generated with immunoSEQ multiplex PCR, while TCRdb's copy carries only in-frame clones and drops some. The data hold 50,000 to 65,000 clones, with over 90% observed a single time. This specimen was CD4+ or CD8+ T cells sorted from blood, taken in a trial of the OX40 agonist ivuxolimab. These receptor sequences come from an adult with an advanced solid tumor such as melanoma, head and neck, liver or kidney cancer.

J is TRBJ1-1 and V is TRBV21-1; the DNA was not compared with TRBD1, the D call given in the table. TRBV21-1 is a pseudogene segment. This CDR3 comprises 14 residues. The CDR3 spells CASNLRQAGTEAFF. CDR3 sequence (DNA): TGTGCCAGCAATCTCAGACAGGCGGGCACTGAAGCTTTCTTT.

This rearrangement joins TRBV11-3 to TRBJ2-1; TRBD2 matches at 10 bases. The CDR3 length is 18 residues. CDR1 and CDR2 from the germline V gene are SGHNT and YENEEA. J gave up 0 bases and V 2 bases, and 7 bases lay outside the gene matches. As DNA, the CDR3 is TGTGCCAGCAGCTTAACTAGCGGGGTAGCTAGCTCCTACAATGAGCAGTTCTTC. It yields the protein CASSLTSGVASSYNEQFF.

The rearrangement links TRBV7-9 to TRBJ2-5; D possibly corresponds to TRBD1 (6 bases). Germline V lookup: CDR1 SEHNR, CDR2 FQNEAQ (reference sequence). The CDR3 consists of 15 residues. The V gene lost 5 bases and the J gene lost 5 bases, with 18 bases spanning the gap. CDR3 sequence: CASSPHPGARETQYF. DNA of the CDR3: TGTGCCAGCAGCCCTCACCCAGGGGCGCGGGAGACCCAGTACTTC.

The rearrangement joins TRBV6-1 to TRBJ2-1; a weak D match, TRBD2 (6 bases). Per germline, CDR1 MNHNS and CDR2 SASEGT. The CDR3 covers 15 residues. V was shortened by 0 bases and J by 2 bases, with 8 bases between the two germline ends. The CDR3: CASSEAGEAYNEQFF. CDR3 coding DNA: TGTGCCAGCAGTGAAGCGGGGGAGGCCTACAATGAGCAGTTCTTC.

The CDR3: CASSEWTSGAYNEQFF. As DNA, the CDR3 is TGTGCCAGCAGCGAATGGACTAGCGGAGCGTACAATGAGCAGTTCTTC. J is TRBJ2-1 and V is TRBV7-2; TRBD2 aligns across 10 bases. The CDR3 covers 16 residues. The germline gives CDR1 SGHTA, CDR2 FQGNSA. J lost 4 bases, V lost 5 bases, and 8 bases had no gene match.

The rearrangement uses TRBV9 and TRBJ2-5; the D is unclear. Deletions cut 0 bases from V and 5 bases from J, with 8 bases between. CDR1 and CDR2 (germline): SGDLS, YYNGEE. The CDR3 length is 13 residues. The CDR3 protein is CASSVATTETQYF. CDR3 DNA: TGTGCCAGCAGCGTAGCTACGACGGAGACCCAGTACTTC.

J is TRBJ2-1 and V is TRBV11-2; 10 bases line up with TRBD2. The CDR3 loop spans 15 amino acids. V shed 5 bases, J shed 6 bases, and the junction held 7 bases outside the gene matches. From germline, CDR1 is SGHAT and CDR2 FQNNGV. The CDR3 spells CASSAGTSVGNEQFF. The CDR3, as DNA: TGTGCCAGCAGCGCTGGGACTAGCGTAGGCAATGAGCAGTTCTTC.

The rearrangement links TRBV5-1 to TRBJ2-7; 9 nucleotides agree with TRBD1. Trimming removed 2 bases from V and 2 bases from J; junction bases left unmatched: 2. CDR1 and CDR2 (germline): SGHRS, YFSETQ. The CDR3 is 14 residues long. The CDR3 DNA follows: TGCGCCAGCAGCTTCGGGACAGGGACCTACGAGCAGTACTTC. Amino acid sequence: CASSFGTGTYEQYF.

The genes are TRBV20-1 and TRBJ1-2; D possibly corresponds to TRBD1 (5 bases). The V gene's germline CDR1 is DFQATT and CDR2 SNEGSKA (reference sequence). The CDR3 is 11 residues long. Trimming took 1 base from V and 6 from J, leaving 6 bases between them. The CDR3 spells CSARAGDGYTF. The CDR3 nucleotides are TGCAGTGCTAGAGCGGGGGATGGCTACACCTTC.

This sequence joins TRBV9 and TRBJ2-7, with TRBD2 as a possible D gene (6 bases). This CDR3 has 14 residues. The germline CDR1 and CDR2 sequences are SGDLS and YYNGEE. Deletions cut 6 bases from V and 2 bases from J, with 15 bases between. This CDR3 reads CASNGGRDPYEQYF. Written as DNA, the CDR3 is TGTGCCAGCAACGGGGGACGGGATCCCTACGAGCAGTACTTC.

The genes are TRBV6-5 and TRBJ2-7; D uncertain. This CDR3 has 15 amino acids. Per the germline V gene, CDR1 is MNHEY and CDR2 is SVGAGI. Trimming left V 0 bases short and J 5 bases short, with 14 bases between. The CDR3 nucleotides are TGTGCCAGCAGTTACTCGATATCCGGGTCCAACGAGCAGTACTTC. Its translation is CASSYSISGSNEQYF.

V usage is TRBV30 and J usage is TRBJ2-1; TRBD2 is a possible D gene (5 bases). CDR3 size: 13 residues. Trimming stripped 3 bases from V and 8 bases from J, with 14 bases between. CDR1 and CDR2 from the germline V gene are GTSNPN and SVGIG (reference sequence). The CDR3 nucleotides are TGTGCCTGGAGACAGTCTAGCTCGGATGAGCAGTTCTTC. It codes for CAWRQSSSDEQFF.

The V gene is TRBV14, the J gene TRBJ2-7, with no clear D. The CDR3 extends over 16 amino acids. Trimming took off 0 bases at V and 1 base at J, with 13 bases between the two ends. Germline V CDR1 and CDR2: SGHDN, FVKESK. The CDR3 DNA follows: TGTGCCAGCAGCCAAGAGTTCCCTACGGAGTCCTACGAGCAGTACTTC. This sequence encodes CASSQEFPTESYEQYF.

The genes are TRBV14 and TRBJ2-7; 8 bases fit TRBD2. From germline, CDR1 is SGHDN and CDR2 FVKESK. The CDR3 consists of 15 residues. J was trimmed by 6 bases and V by 4 bases; bases with no gene match: 11. Here the CDR3 DNA reads TGTGCCAGCAGCCCCACGGGGGGGACTTTGGGCGAGCAGTACTTC. Residues: CASSPTGGTLGEQYF.

The rearrangement links TRBV9 to TRBJ1-4, with TRBD1 matching 7 bases. The CDR3 length is 14 residues. From germline, CDR1 is SGDLS and CDR2 YYNGEE. V was clipped by 6 bases and J by 5 bases; unmatched bases: 7. The CDR3 DNA reads as TGTGCCAGCAACTCCGGGACAGAGAATGAAAAACTGTTTTTT. This codes for CASNSGTENEKLFF.

V usage is TRBV7-6 and J usage is TRBJ2-7, with TRBD1 identical over 8 bases. CDR1 and CDR2 (germline): SGHVS, FNYEAQ. V shed 3 bases and J 3 bases; nucleotides not matched to a gene: 4. The CDR3 covers 14 residues. The CDR3: CASSFGQGIYEQYF. The CDR3 DNA is TGTGCCAGCAGCTTCGGACAGGGTATCTACGAGCAGTACTTC.

The chain combines TRBV9 with TRBJ1-4; TRBD1 matches 7 bases. The germline V gene encodes CDR1 SGDLS and CDR2 YYNGEE. V dropped 3 bases and J dropped 7; count of bases not matched to a gene: 15. This CDR3 is 17 amino acids long. The CDR3 reads CASSAHPVQGGGEKLFF. The CDR3 DNA reads TGTGCCAGCAGCGCCCATCCCGTCCAGGGGGGGGGTGAAAAACTGTTTTTT.

This clone was seen more than once but under ten times. The genes are TRBV29-1 and TRBJ2-7; 7 nucleotides line up with TRBD2. Germline values: CDR1 SQVTM, CDR2 ANQGSEA. With 4 bases clipped from V and 1 base from J, the junction kept 4 bases outside the gene matches. The CDR3 spans 13 residues. In DNA form, the CDR3 reads TGCAGCGTTGCTCCTAGCGGATCCTACGAGCAGTACTTC. This translates into CSVAPSGSYEQYF.

This clone occurred once. The genes are TRBV28 and TRBJ1-5, with D possibly being TRBD1 (5 bases). This CDR3 has 15 residues. Germline values: CDR1 MDHEN, CDR2 SYDVKM. Trimming removed 3 bases from V and 6 bases from J, with 15 bases in between. As DNA, the CDR3 is TGTGCCAGCAGTTTTAGGGGCCAGGCTACTCAGCCCCAGCATTTT. Its protein is CASSFRGQATQPQHF.

The chain uses TRBV9 and TRBJ2-7, with TRBD2 identical over 7 bases. The CDR3 sequence is 15 residues long. Germline V gene data show CDR1 as SGDLS and CDR2 as YYNGEE. Trimming took 3 bases from V and 2 from J; bases not matched to a gene: 8. CDR3 sequence (DNA): TGTGCCAGCAGCGCCGAGGGAGGGTCGACCTACGAGCAGTACTTC. It is translated as CASSAEGGSTYEQYF.

This clone has a handful of counts. The chain has TRBV19 and TRBJ1-2; D unclear. Trimming removed 5 bases from V and 6 bases from J, with 16 bases in between. Looked up from germline, CDR1 is LNHDA and CDR2 is SQIVND (reference sequence). The CDR3 is 14 residues long. CDR3 sequence reads: CASSWTGRSDGYTF. For the CDR3, the DNA is TGTGCCAGTAGTTGGACGGGGAGATCGGATGGCTACACCTTC.

The table lists this clone with a count of one. The J gene is TRBJ2-5, the V gene TRBV6-5, with a possible D match to TRBD2 (6 bases). The CDR3 totals 15 residues. Germline-derived CDR1 and CDR2 are MNHEY and SVGAGI. Between the trimmed V and J ends, which lost 5 bases and 5 bases, there was a span of 18 bases. The CDR3 here is CASSHPGEALETQYF. The CDR3 DNA sequence: TGTGCCAGCAGTCATCCCGGGGAGGCTTTGGAGACCCAGTACTTC.

The chain has TRBV9 and TRBJ2-1, with a possible D match to TRBD2 (6 bases). The V gene lost 0 bases and the J gene lost 4 bases, with 14 bases spanning the gap. The germline gives CDR1 SGDLS, CDR2 YYNGEE. This CDR3 is built from 16 residues. CDR3 coding DNA: TGTGCCAGCAGCGTAGTAGGCGGGGCGGAGTACAATGAGCAGTTCTTC. Translating it yields CASSVVGGAEYNEQFF.

The chain joins TRBV7-8 to TRBJ2-5; D is unclear. Trimming stripped 1 base from V and 2 bases from J, with 5 bases between. CDR3 size: 13 residues. Germline V gene sequence: CDR1 SGHVS, CDR2 FQNEAQ. Written as DNA, the CDR3 is TGTGCCAGCAGCTTAGTAGGGCAAGAGACCCAGTACTTC. Encoded protein: CASSLVGQETQYF.

The chain has TRBV27 and TRBJ1-1; a possible D gene is TRBD1 (5 bases). The CDR3 contains 13 residues. Germline V gene lookup returns CDR1 MNHEY and CDR2 SMNVEV (reference sequence). Trimming took 2 bases from V and 5 from J, leaving 9 bases between them. CDR3 protein: CASSLQGWTEAFF. The CDR3 DNA follows: TGTGCCAGCAGTTTACAGGGATGGACTGAAGCTTTCTTT.

This chain uses TRBV7-2 with TRBJ1-5, with D possibly matching TRBD1 (6 bases). Germline V lookup: CDR1 SGHTA, CDR2 FQGNSA. The CDR3 length is 16 residues. The V and J ends lost 3 bases and 0 bases respectively, with 12 bases between them. CDR3 protein: CASSFNYRDSNQPQHF. The CDR3 nucleotides are TGTGCCAGCAGCTTCAATTACAGGGATAGCAATCAGCCCCAGCATTTT.